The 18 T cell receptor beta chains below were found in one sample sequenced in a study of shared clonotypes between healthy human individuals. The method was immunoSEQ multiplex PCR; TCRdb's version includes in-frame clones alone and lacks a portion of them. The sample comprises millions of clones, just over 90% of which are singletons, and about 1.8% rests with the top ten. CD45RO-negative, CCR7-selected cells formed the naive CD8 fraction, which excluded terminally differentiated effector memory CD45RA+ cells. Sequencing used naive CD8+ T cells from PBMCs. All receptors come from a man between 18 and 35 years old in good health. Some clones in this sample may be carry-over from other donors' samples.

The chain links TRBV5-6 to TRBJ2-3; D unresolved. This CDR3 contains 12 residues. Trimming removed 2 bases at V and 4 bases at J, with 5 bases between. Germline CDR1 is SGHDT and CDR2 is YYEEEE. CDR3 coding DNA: TGTGCCAGCAGCTTCACGTCAGATACGCAGTATTTT. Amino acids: CASSFTSDTQYF.

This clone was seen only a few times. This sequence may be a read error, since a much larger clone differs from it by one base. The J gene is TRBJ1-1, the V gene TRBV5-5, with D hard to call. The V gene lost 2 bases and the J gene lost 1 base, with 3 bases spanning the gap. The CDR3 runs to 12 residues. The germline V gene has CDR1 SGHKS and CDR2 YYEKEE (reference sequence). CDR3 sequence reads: CASSLWNTEAFF. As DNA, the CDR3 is TGTGCCAGCAGCTTATGGAACACTGAAGCTTTCTTT.

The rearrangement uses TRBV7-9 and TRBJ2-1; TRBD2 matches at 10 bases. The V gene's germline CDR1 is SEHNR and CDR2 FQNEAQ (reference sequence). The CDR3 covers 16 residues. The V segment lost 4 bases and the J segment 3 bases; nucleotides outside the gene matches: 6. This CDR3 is CASSYTASGSYNEQFF. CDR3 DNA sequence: TGTGCCAGCAGCTACACCGCTAGCGGGAGCTACAATGAGCAGTTCTTC. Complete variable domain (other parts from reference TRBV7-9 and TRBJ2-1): DTGVSQNPRHKITKRGQNVTFRCDPISEHNRLYWYRQTLGQGPEFLTYFQNEAQLEKSRLLSDRFSAERPKGSFSTLEIQRTEQGDSAMYLCASSYTASGSYNEQFFGPGTRLTVL.

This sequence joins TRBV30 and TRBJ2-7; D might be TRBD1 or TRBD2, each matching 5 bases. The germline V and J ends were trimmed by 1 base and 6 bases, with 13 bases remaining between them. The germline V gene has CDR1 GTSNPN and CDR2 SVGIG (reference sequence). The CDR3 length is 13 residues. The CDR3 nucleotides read TGTGCCTGGAGTGAGGGGTCGGGGTCCGAGCAGTACTTC. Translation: CAWSEGSGSEQYF.

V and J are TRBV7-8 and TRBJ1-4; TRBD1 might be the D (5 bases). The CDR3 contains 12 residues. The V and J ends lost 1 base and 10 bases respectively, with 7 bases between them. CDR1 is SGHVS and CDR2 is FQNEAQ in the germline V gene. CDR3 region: CASSLEGRKLFF. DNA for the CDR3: TGTGCCAGCAGCTTAGAGGGGAGAAAACTGTTTTTT.

CDR3 DNA: TGTGCCAGCATACAAATAGGGACTAGCAATGAGCAGTTCTTC. As protein: CASIQIGTSNEQFF. The chain carries TRBV6-1 and TRBJ2-1; TRBD2 agrees at 8 bases. The CDR3 contains 14 residues. CDR1 and CDR2 from the germline V gene are MNHNS and SASEGT. V gave up 7 bases and J gave up 6 bases; unmatched junction bases: 8.

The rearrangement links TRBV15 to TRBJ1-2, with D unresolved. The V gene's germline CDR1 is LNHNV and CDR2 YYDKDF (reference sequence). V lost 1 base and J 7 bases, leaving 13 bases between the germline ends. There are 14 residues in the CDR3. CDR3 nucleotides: TGTGCCACCAGCAGAGGCGAGGGTCCTATTGGCTACACCTTC. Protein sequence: CATSRGEGPIGYTF.

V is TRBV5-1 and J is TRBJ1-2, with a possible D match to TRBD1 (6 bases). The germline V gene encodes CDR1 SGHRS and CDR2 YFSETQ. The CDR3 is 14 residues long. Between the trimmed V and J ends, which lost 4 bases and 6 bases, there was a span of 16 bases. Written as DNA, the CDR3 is TGCGCCAGCAGCCACCCGGGACAAGGAGATGGCTACACCTTC. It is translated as CASSHPGQGDGYTF.

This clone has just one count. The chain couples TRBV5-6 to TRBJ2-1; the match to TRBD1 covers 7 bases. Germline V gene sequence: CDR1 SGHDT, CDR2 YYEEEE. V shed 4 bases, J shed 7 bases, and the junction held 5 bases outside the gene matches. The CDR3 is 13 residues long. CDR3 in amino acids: CASSVDRVNEQFF. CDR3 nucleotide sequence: TGTGCCAGCAGCGTTGACAGGGTAAATGAGCAGTTCTTC.

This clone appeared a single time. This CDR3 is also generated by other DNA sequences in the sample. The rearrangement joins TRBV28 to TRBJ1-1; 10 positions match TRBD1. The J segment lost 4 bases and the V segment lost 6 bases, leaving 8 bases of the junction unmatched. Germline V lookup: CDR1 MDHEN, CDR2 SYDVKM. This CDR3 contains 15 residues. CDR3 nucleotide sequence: TGTGCCAGCAGGCCGATACGGGACAGGGGCACTGAAGCTTTCTTT. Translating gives CASRPIRDRGTEAFF.

The CDR3 DNA follows: TGTGCCAGCAGCAGGGACGTCTCCTACGAGCAGTACTTC. Translation: CASSRDVSYEQYF. The chain is built from TRBV13 and TRBJ2-7, with D perhaps being TRBD1 or TRBD2 (5 bases each). V shed 5 bases and J shed 0 bases, with 8 bases lying between them. This CDR3 spans 13 amino acids. Germline V gene data show CDR1 as PRHDT and CDR2 as FYEKMQ (reference sequence).

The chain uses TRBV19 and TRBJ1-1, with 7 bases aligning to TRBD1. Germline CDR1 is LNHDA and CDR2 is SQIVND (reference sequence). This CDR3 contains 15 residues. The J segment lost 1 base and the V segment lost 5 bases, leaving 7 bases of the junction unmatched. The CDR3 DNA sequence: TGTGCCAGTAGTGGCCGACAGGGTAAGAACACTGAAGCTTTCTTT. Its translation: CASSGRQGKNTEAFF.

Written as DNA, the CDR3 is TGCGCCAGCAGCCTGGGACACCACCCGAGCACTGAAGCTTTCTTT. It encodes CASSLGHHPSTEAFF. This chain joins TRBV4-3 and TRBJ1-1, with D possibly matching TRBD1 (6 bases). Trimming removed 4 bases at V and 4 bases at J, with 16 bases between. CDR1 is LGHNA and CDR2 is YSLEER in the germline V gene. This CDR3 is 15 amino acids long.

Here the CDR3 reads CASSLGHPDRWFTEKLFF. The DNA for the CDR3 is TGTGCCAGCAGCTTAGGCCACCCAGACAGGTGGTTTACTGAAAAACTGTTTTTT. The rearrangement uses TRBV11-3 and TRBJ1-4, with D possibly TRBD1 on 6 matching bases. V was trimmed by 1 base and J by 7 bases, leaving 22 bases between them. The CDR3 runs to 18 residues. Per the germline V gene, CDR1 is SGHNT and CDR2 is YENEEA.

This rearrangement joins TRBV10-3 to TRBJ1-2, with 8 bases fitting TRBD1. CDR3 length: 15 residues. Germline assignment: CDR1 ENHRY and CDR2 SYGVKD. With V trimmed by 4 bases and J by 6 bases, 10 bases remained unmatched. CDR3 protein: CAISAPGSTGDGYTF. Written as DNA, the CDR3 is TGTGCCATCAGTGCGCCAGGGTCGACAGGGGATGGCTACACCTTC.

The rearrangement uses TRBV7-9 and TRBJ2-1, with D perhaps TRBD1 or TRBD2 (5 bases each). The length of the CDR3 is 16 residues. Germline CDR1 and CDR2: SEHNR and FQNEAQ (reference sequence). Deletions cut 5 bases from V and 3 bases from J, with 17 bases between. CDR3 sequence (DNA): TGTGCCAGCAGCGATGACAGTAGGGACCGCTACAATGAGCAGTTCTTC. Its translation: CASSDDSRDRYNEQFF.

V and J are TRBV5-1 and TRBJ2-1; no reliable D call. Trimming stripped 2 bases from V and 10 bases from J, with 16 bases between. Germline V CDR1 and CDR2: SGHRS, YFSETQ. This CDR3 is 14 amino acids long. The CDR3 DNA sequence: TGCGCCAGCAGCTTAGACTTGGCCCAAATAGAGCAGTTCTTC. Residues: CASSLDLAQIEQFF. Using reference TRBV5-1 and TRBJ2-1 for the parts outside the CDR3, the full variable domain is KAGVTQTPRYLIKTRGQQVTLSCSPISGHRSVSWYQQTPGQGLQFLFEYFSETQRNKGNFPGRFSGRQFSNSRSEMNVSTLELGDSALYLCASSLDLAQIEQFFGPGTRLTVL.

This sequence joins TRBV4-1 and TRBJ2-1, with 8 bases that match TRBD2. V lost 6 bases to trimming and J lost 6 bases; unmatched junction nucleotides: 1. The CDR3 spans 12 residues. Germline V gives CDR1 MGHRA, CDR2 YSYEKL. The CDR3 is CASRGTSNEQFF. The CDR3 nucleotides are TGCGCCAGCAGAGGGACTAGCAATGAGCAGTTCTTC.